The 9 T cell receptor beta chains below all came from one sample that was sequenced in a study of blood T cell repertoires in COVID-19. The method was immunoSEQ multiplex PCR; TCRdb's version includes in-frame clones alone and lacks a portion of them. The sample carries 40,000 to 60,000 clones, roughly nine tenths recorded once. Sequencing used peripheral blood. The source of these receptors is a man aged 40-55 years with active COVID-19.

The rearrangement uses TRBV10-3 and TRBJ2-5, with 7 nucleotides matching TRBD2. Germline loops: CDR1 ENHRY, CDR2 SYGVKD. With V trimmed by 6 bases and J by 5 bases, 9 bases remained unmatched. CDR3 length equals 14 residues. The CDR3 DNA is TGTGCCATCAGCGCTAGCGGTCGGGGGGAGACCCAGTACTTC. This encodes CAISASGRGETQYF.

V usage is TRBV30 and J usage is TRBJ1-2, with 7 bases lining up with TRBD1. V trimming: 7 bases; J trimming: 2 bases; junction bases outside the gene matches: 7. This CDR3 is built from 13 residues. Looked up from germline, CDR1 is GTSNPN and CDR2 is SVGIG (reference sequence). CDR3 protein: CASRTGWNYGYTF. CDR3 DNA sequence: TGTGCCTCCCGGACAGGCTGGAACTATGGCTACACCTTC.

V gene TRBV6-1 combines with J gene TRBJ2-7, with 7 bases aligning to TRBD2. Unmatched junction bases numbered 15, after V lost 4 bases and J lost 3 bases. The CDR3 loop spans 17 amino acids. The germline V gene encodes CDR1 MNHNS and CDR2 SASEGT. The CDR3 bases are TGTGCCAGCAGTGCGCTACCCGGCCTAGCGGAGCTCTACGAGCAGTACTTC. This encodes CASSALPGLAELYEQYF.

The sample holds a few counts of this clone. The CDR3 DNA sequence: TGTGCCAGCAGCCAAGATCGCGTCGAGCAGTTCTTC. This encodes CASSQDRVEQFF. The V gene is TRBV3-1 (or the pseudogene TRBV3-2), the J gene TRBJ2-1; D call uncertain. From germline, CDR1 is LGHDT and CDR2 YNNKEL (reference sequence). V gave up 0 bases and J gave up 10 bases, with 7 bases separating them. The CDR3 runs to 12 residues.

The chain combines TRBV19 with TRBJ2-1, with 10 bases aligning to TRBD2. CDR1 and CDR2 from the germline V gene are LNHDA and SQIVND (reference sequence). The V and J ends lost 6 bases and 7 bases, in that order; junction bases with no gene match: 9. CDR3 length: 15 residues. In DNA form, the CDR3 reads TGTGCCAGTAGGGAACTAGCGGGACGGGGAAATGAGCAGTTCTTC. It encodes CASRELAGRGNEQFF.

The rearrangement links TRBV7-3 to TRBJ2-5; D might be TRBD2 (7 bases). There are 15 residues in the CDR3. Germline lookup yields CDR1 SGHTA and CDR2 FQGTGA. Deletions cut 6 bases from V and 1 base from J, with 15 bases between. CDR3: CASSWKGEGQETQYF. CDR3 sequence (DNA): TGTGCCAGCAGTTGGAAGGGGGAGGGCCAAGAGACCCAGTACTTC. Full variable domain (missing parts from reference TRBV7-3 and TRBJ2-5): GAGVSQTPSNKVTEKGKYVELRCDPISGHTALYWYRQSLGQGPEFLIYFQGTGAADDSGLPNDRFFAVRPEGSVSTLKIQRTERGDSAVYLCASSWKGEGQETQYFGPGTRLLVL.

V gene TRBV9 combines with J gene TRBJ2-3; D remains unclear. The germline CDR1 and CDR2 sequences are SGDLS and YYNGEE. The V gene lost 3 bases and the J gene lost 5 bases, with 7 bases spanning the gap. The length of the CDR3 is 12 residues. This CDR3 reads CASSAPGDTQYF. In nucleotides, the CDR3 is TGTGCCAGCAGCGCCCCGGGAGATACGCAGTATTTT.

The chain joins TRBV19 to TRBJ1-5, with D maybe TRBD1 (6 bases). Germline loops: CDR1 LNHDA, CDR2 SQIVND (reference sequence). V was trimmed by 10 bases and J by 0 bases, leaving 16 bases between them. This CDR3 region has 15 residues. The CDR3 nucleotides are TGTGCCACCTGGGGGCGGGGGATTAGCAATCAGCCCCAGCATTTT. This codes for CATWGRGISNQPQHF.

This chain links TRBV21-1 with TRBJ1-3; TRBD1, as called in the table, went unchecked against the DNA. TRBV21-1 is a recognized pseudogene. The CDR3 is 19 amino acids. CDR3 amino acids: CASSRYRWIGASSGNTIYF. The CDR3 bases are TGTGCCAGCAGCAGGTACAGGTGGATCGGAGCCTCCTCTGGAAACACCATATATTTT.